This TCR beta chain was obtained from a study of blood T cell repertoires in COVID-19. Study-wide context: The origin of the acute and convalescent COVID-19 samples was the United States, Italy and Spain. PBMCs, B-cell-depleted T cells, or T cells were the source of the cDNA or gDNA that made up the material.

Regarding this clone: The sample carries other DNA sequences with the same CDR3.

Source study methods: Amplified reference gene primers provided the basis for estimating nucleated cell counts. Here immunoSEQ multiplex PCR was the method, and the copy in TCRdb shows in-frame clones only, minus some. The V and J calls and the clone size are those of that table, but D and trimming were determined from the DNA. This repertoire shows some 300,000 clones, about 87% found once; its top ten account for over 1%. Material: peripheral blood. This sequence was found in a man in his sixties or seventies with acute or convalescent COVID-19.

The CDR3 sequence: CASSRQGSSYGYTF. The CDR3 DNA follows: TGTGCCAGTAGCAGACAGGGATCAAGCTATGGCTACACCTTC. The chain has TRBV19 and TRBJ1-2; TRBD1 aligns across 7 bases. CDR1 LNHDA and CDR2 SQIVND come from the germline V gene (reference sequence). This CDR3 has 14 amino acids. Germline trimming cut 6 bases from V and 4 bases from J; bases unmatched to any gene: 8.